The 18 T cell receptor beta chains reported below all come from one sample, sequenced in a study of molecular identifiers for immune sequencing clone quantification (dated by TCRdb to 2016 to 2019). Library preparation employed PCR. The instrument given in TCRdb is Illumina HiSeq 4000. TCRdb reprocessed the public reads (quality trimming at Q25 with fastp, clone calling with MiXCR) and kept in-frame beta chains. Every distinct CDR3 protein forms one entry, paired with its most common genes and DNA. The sample records more than 60,000 distinct CDR3 sequences, less than 20% of which are singletons. Roughly 1.5% of the sample is held by the ten biggest clonotypes. Sequenced input: naive CD8+ T cells from blood, with Jurkat cell RNA spiked in. This specimen's cell subset or site label, interpreted: FACS-sorted CD8+CD4-CCR7+CD45RA+ naive T cells. The origin of the receptors is a human donor in good health. Some libraries in this study had Jurkat cell RNA spiked in.

V and J are TRBV27 and TRBJ2-1, with 9 bases identical to TRBD2. There are 18 residues in the CDR3. Germline CDR1 is MNHEY and CDR2 is SMNVEV (reference sequence). V gave up 1 base and J gave up 0 bases; unmatched junction bases: 7. The CDR3 here is CASSLLAGDPASYNEQFF. The CDR3 region has the DNA TGTGCCAGCAGTTTATTAGCGGGAGACCCAGCCTCCTACAATGAGCAGTTCTTC.

There are many counts of this clonotype. The chain uses TRBV6-1 and TRBJ2-7, with 7 positions matching TRBD1. This CDR3 has 14 residues. The J segment lost 3 bases and the V segment lost 5 bases, leaving 7 bases of the junction unmatched. Germline CDR1 MNHNS, CDR2 SASEGT. CDR3 residues: CASSPGTEFYEQYF. In DNA, the CDR3 is TGTGCCAGCAGTCCCGGGACAGAATTCTACGAGCAGTACTTC.

There are many counts of this clonotype. V is TRBV21-1 and J is TRBJ2-7; the table's TRBD1 call for D was not verified on the DNA. TRBV21-1 constitutes a pseudogene. The CDR3 loop spans 15 amino acids. The CDR3, as DNA: TGTGCCAGCAGCAATTCCCGGACAGGACGGGACGAGCAGTACTTC. Translated: CASSNSRTGRDEQYF.

This clonotype showed up many times. V gene TRBV10-2 combines with J gene TRBJ1-1, with 7 nucleotides matching TRBD1. Germline CDR1 WSHSY, CDR2 SAAADI. CDR3 size: 15 residues. J was trimmed by 0 bases and V by 7 bases; bases with no gene match: 8. As DNA, the CDR3 is TGCGCCAGCACCTCCGGGACAGCCATGAACACTGAAGCTTTCTTT. Its protein is CASTSGTAMNTEAFF.

V gene TRBV12-3 or TRBV12-4 combines with J gene TRBJ2-1; D tentatively fits TRBD1 or TRBD2 (5 bases each). CDR3 length: 13 residues. The germline V and J ends were trimmed by 3 bases and 9 bases, with 12 bases remaining between them. CDR3 sequence: CASSFGGWVEQFF. Written as DNA, the CDR3 is TGTGCCAGCAGTTTTGGGGGTTGGGTTGAGCAGTTCTTC.

This clonotype occurred a few times. This may arise from a read error, as a much more abundant clone is one base away. Here the CDR3 DNA reads TGTGCCCTCAGTGAGAGAAATCAGGGGAAGGATGAGCAGTTCTTC. Translated: CALSERNQGKDEQFF. The rearrangement joins TRBV10-3 to TRBJ2-1; tentative D call: TRBD1 (6 bases). Germline V CDR1 and CDR2: ENHRY, SYGVKD. CDR3 length: 15 residues.

This clonotype was seen repeatedly, ten times or more. This chain joins TRBV2 and TRBJ2-1; 11 bases are a match to TRBD2. Per the germline V gene, CDR1 is SNHLY and CDR2 is FYNNEI. Losses at the gene ends were 6 bases for V and 8 bases for J; bases not matched to a gene: 9. The CDR3 extends over 15 amino acids. This CDR3 reads CASRETSGSLYEQFF. The CDR3 bases are TGTGCCAGCAGGGAAACTAGCGGGAGTTTGTATGAGCAGTTCTTC.

This clonotype was detected only a few times. The chain carries TRBV24-1 and TRBJ2-7, with TRBD2 identical over 14 bases. This CDR3 contains 19 residues. J gave up 4 bases and V 2 bases, and 12 bases lay outside the gene matches. In germline, CDR1 is KGHDR, CDR2 SFDVKD. CDR3 protein: CATSDCRTSGRLVLYEQYF. CDR3 nucleotides: TGTGCCACCAGTGATTGTAGGACTAGCGGGAGGCTGGTGTTATACGAGCAGTACTTC.

This clonotype has ten or more counts. The chain uses TRBV7-3 and TRBJ2-1; tentative D call: TRBD2 (5 bases). The CDR3 loop spans 13 amino acids. CDR1 and CDR2 (germline): SGHTA, FQGTGA. The V end was cut by 5 bases, the J end by 5 bases, with 10 bases between. The CDR3 region is CASSQLVNNEQFF. The CDR3 nucleotides are TGTGCCAGCAGCCAACTAGTGAACAATGAGCAGTTCTTC.

In the case of this clonotype: Because it lacks the conserved phenylalanine or tryptophan at the end, this CDR3 is likely a read error. This chain connects TRBV6-6 to TRBJ1-5; D is perhaps TRBD1 (6 bases). Germline CDR1 reads MNHNY; CDR2 reads SVGAGI (reference sequence). This CDR3 has 14 residues. The DNA for the CDR3 is TGTGCCAGCTGGGTATCGGGGGGCAATCAGCCTCAGCATCTT. Translating gives CASWVSGGNQPQHL.

There are many counts of this clonotype. The chain has TRBV2 and TRBJ1-1; D is undetermined. This CDR3 is built from 13 residues. From germline, CDR1 is SNHLY and CDR2 FYNNEI. Trimming shortened V by 0 bases and J by 6 bases, and 8 bases separated the two germline ends. Here the CDR3 reads CASSEARGAEAFF. In DNA, the CDR3 is TGTGCCAGCAGTGAAGCGAGAGGAGCTGAAGCTTTCTTT.

This clonotype was recorded at least ten times. The chain joins TRBV18 to TRBJ2-7; D is ambiguous. Trimming removed 5 bases from V and 7 bases from J, with 12 bases in between. The germline gives CDR1 KGHSH, CDR2 LQKENI. The CDR3 is made up of 12 amino acids. CDR3 nucleotide sequence: TGTGCCAGCTCAACCTTCGAGCGAGAGCAGTACTTC. It encodes CASSTFEREQYF.

On this clonotype itself: A much larger clone lies one base from this, so it may be a read error. The gene calls are TRBV20-1 and TRBJ2-7; TRBD2 matches at 7 bases. The CDR3 is made up of 15 amino acids. CDR1 is DFQATT, CDR2 SNEGSKA, per germline (reference sequence). CDR3 nucleotides: TGCAGTGCTACTGGGGCGGGACTACCTCCCTACGAGCAGTGCTTC. Translation: CSATGAGLPPYEQCF.

This clonotype was seen ten or more times. The chain is built from TRBV4-2 and TRBJ2-1; TRBD2 agrees at 13 bases. Germline CDR1 LGHNA, CDR2 YNFKEQ. There are 20 residues in the CDR3. The V and J ends lost 4 bases and 10 bases, in that order; junction bases with no gene match: 22. The CDR3 protein is CASSPHTGTSGRAPASEQFF. CDR3 in DNA: TGTGCCAGCAGCCCGCATACTGGAACTAGCGGGAGGGCCCCGGCAAGCGAGCAGTTCTTC.

J is TRBJ2-1 and V is TRBV28; D possibly corresponds to TRBD1 (6 bases). The ends were cut back, 6 bases at V and 10 bases at J, with 19 bases in the middle. Germline CDR1 MDHEN, CDR2 SYDVKM. The CDR3 spans 14 residues. The CDR3 coding sequence is TGTGCCAGCAGAACAGGGCCCCTGACTACCGAGCAGTTCTTC. Encoded protein: CASRTGPLTTEQFF.

This clonotype was seen more than once but under ten times. This clone may be a read error of a much larger clone one base away. The V and J genes are TRBV6-6 and TRBJ2-7, with TRBD2 identical over 8 bases. This CDR3 region has 15 residues. Trimming cost V 2 bases and J 5 bases; bases outside gene matches: 8. CDR1 and CDR2 (germline): MNHNY, SVGAGI (reference sequence). The CDR3 loop reads CASSYVRVGRDEQYF. The CDR3 nucleotides read TGTGCCAGCAGTTACGTACGGGTCGGGAGGGACGAGCAGTACTTC.

This clonotype came up many times. This chain uses TRBV6-2 or TRBV6-3 with TRBJ1-1; D possibly corresponds to TRBD1 (6 bases). Germline CDR1 is MNHEY and CDR2 is SVGEGT. The CDR3 sequence is 14 residues long. Deletions cut 1 base from V and 1 base from J, with 7 bases between. CDR3 in DNA: TGTGCCAGCAGTTACTGGACAGCGAACACTGAAGCTTTCTTT. As protein: CASSYWTANTEAFF.

This clonotype was seen at least ten times. The gene calls are TRBV6-5 and TRBJ2-2; TRBD2 matches 11 bases. The length of the CDR3 is 18 residues. Germline CDR1 MNHEY, CDR2 SVGAGI. With 2 bases clipped from V and 3 bases from J, the junction kept 8 bases outside the gene matches. DNA of the CDR3: TGTGCCAGCAGTTACGCCTCGCGACTAGCGGGGTACACCGGGGAGCTGTTTTTT. Its protein is CASSYASRLAGYTGELFF.